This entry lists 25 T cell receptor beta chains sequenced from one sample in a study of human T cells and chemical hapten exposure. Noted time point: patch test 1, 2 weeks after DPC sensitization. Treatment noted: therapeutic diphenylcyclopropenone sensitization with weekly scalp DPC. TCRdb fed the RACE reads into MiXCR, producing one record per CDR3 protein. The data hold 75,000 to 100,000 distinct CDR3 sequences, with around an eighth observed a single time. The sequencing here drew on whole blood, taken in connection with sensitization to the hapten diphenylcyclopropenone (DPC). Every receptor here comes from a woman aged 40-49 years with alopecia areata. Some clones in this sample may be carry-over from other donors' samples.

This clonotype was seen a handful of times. The CDR3: CASSFQGEATEAFF. CDR3 DNA: TGCGCCAGCAGCTTCCAGGGGGAGGCCACTGAAGCTTTCTTT. The rearrangement links TRBV5-1 to TRBJ1-1; 7 bases are shared with TRBD1. CDR3 length equals 14 residues. The ends lost 2 bases at V and 4 bases at J; junction bases unmatched: 5. Looked up from germline, CDR1 is SGHRS and CDR2 is YFSETQ.

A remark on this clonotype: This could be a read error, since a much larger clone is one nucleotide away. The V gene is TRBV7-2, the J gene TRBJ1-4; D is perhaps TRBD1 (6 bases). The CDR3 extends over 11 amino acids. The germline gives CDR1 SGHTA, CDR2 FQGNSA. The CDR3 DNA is TGTGCCGGCAGCTTAGGGGGACGGCTGTTTTTT. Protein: CAGSLGGRLFF.

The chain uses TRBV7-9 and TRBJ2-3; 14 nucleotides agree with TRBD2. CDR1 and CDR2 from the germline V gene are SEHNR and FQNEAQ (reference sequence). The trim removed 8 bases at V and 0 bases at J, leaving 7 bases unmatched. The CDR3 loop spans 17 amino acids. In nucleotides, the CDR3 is TGTGCCAGCCCTCCGGGGACTAGCGGGGGAAGCACAGATACGCAGTATTTT. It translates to CASPPGTSGGSTDTQYF.

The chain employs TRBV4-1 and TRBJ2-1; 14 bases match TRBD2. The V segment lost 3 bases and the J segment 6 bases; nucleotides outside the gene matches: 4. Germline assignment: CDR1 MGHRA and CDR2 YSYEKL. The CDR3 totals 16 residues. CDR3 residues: CASSQPTSGRANEQFF. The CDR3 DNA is TGCGCCAGCAGCCAGCCGACTAGCGGGAGGGCCAATGAGCAGTTCTTC.

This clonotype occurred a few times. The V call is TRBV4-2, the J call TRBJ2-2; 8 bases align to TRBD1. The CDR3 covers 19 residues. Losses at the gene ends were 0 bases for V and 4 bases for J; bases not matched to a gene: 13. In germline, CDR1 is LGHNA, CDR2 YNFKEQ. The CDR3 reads CASSQDSTRQGSATGELFF. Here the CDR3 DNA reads TGTGCCAGCAGCCAAGATTCCACCCGACAGGGGTCGGCCACCGGGGAGCTGTTTTTT.

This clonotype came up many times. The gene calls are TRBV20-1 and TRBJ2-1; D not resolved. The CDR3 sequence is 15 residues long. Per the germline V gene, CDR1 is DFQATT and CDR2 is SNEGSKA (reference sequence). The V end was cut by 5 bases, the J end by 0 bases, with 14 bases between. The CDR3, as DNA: TGCAGTGCTGTCCTGGATGGCGACTCCTACAATGAGCAGTTCTTC. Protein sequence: CSAVLDGDSYNEQFF.

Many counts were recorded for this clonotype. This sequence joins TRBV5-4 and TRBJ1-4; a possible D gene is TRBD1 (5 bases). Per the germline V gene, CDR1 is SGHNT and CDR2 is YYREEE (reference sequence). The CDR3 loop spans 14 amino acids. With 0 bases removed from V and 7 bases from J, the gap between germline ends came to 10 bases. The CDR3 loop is CASSLGREGEKLFF. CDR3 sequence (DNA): TGTGCCAGCAGCTTGGGCAGGGAGGGTGAAAAACTGTTTTTT. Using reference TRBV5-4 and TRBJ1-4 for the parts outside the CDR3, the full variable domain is ETGVTQSPTHLIKTRGQQVTLRCSSQSGHNTVSWYQQALGQGPQFIFQYYREEENGRGNFPPRFSGLQFPNYSSELNVNALELDDSALYLCASSLGREGEKLFFGSGTQLSVL.

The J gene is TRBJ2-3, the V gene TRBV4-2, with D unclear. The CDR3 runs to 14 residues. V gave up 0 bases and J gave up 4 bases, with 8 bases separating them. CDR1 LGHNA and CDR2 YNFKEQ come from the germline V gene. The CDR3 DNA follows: TGTGCCAGCAGCCAAGATCTACTTTCAGATACGCAGTATTTT. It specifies CASSQDLLSDTQYF.

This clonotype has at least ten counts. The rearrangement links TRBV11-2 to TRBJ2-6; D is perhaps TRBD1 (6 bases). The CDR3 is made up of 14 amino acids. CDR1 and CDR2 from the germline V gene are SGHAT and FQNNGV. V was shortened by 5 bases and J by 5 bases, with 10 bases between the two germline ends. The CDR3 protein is CASSTRDRANVLTF. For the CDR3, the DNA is TGTGCCAGCAGCACTCGGGACAGGGCCAACGTCCTGACTTTC.

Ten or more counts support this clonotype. For the CDR3, the DNA is TGTGCCACCAGCAGTGCTAGCGGGAGTTGGGCAGATACGCAGTATTTT. The encoded protein is CATSSASGSWADTQYF. This chain joins TRBV15 and TRBJ2-3, with TRBD2 matching over 10 bases. This CDR3 is built from 16 residues. The germline V gene encodes CDR1 LNHNV and CDR2 YYDKDF (reference sequence). Unmatched junction bases numbered 7, after V lost 3 bases and J lost 4 bases. The variable domain in full, with the rest retrieved from reference TRBV15 and TRBJ2-3, is DAMVIQNPRYQVTQFGKPVTLSCSQTLNHNVMYWYQQKSSQAPKLLFHYYDKDFNNEADTPDNFQSRRPNTSFCFLDIRSPGLGDTAMYLCATSSASGSWADTQYFGPGTRLTVL.

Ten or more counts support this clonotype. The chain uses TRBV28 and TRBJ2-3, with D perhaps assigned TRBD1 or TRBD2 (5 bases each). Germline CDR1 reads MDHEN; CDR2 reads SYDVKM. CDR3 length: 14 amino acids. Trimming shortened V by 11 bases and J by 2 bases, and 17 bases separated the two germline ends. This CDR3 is CASRRGSPTDTQYF. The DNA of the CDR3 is TGTGCCTCTCGCCGGGGCAGCCCCACAGATACGCAGTATTTT.

CDR3 nucleotide sequence: TGCAGTGCTAACGAGTTGGTAGCGGGAGCCGATGAGCAGTTCTTC. Protein product: CSANELVAGADEQFF. V gene TRBV20-1 combines with J gene TRBJ2-1, with 9 nucleotides matching TRBD2. Germline V gives CDR1 DFQATT, CDR2 SNEGSKA (reference sequence). Trimming cost V 4 bases and J 8 bases; bases outside gene matches: 12. This CDR3 region has 15 residues.

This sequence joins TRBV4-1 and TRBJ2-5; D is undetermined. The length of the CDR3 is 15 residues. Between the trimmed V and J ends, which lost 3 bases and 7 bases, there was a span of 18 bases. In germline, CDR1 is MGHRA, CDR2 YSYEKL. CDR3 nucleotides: TGCGCCAGCAGCCAGGCGAGTGGCGGCGGTTGGACCCAGTACTTC. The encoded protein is CASSQASGGGWTQYF.

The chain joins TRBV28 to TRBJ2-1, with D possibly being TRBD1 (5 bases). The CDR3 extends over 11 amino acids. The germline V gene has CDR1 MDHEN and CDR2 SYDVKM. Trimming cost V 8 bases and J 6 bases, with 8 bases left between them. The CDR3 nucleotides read TGTGCCAGCGCAGGGCCCAATGAGCAGTTCTTC. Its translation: CASAGPNEQFF.

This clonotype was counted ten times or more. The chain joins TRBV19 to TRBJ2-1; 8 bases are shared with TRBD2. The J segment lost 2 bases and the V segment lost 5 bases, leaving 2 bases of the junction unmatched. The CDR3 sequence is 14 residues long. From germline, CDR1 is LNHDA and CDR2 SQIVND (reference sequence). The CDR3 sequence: CASSRSGTYNEQFF. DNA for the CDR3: TGTGCCAGTAGTCGTAGCGGGACCTACAATGAGCAGTTCTTC.

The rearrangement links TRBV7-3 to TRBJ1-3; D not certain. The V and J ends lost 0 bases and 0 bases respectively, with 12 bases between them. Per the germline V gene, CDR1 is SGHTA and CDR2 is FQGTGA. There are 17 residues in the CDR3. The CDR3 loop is CASSLTAGPCSGNTIYF. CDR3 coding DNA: TGTGCCAGCAGCTTAACAGCAGGCCCCTGCTCTGGAAACACCATATATTTT.

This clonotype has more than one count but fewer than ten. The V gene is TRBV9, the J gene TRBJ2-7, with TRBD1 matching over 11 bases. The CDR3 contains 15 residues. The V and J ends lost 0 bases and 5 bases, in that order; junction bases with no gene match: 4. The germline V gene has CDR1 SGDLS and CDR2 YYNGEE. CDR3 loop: CASSVGWGQGDEQYF. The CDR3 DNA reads TGTGCCAGCAGCGTAGGTTGGGGACAGGGGGACGAGCAGTACTTC.

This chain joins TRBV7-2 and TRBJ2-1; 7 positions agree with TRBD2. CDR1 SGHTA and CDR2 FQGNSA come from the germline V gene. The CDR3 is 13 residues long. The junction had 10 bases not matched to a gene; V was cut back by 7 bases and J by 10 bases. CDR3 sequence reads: CASNLLASREQFF. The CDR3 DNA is TGTGCCAGCAACCTACTAGCGTCGAGAGAGCAGTTCTTC.

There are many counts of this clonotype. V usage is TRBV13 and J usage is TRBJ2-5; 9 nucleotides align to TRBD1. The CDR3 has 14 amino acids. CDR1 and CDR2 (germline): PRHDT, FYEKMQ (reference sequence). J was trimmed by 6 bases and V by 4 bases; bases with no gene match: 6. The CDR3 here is CASSSTGGTKTQYF. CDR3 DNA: TGTGCCAGCAGCTCGACAGGGGGTACGAAGACCCAGTACTTC.

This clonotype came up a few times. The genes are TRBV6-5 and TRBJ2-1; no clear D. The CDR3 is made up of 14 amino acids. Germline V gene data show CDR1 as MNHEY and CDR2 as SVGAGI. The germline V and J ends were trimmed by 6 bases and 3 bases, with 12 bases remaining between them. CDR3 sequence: CASREPLSYNEQFF. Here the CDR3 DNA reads TGTGCCAGCAGGGAACCCCTGAGCTACAATGAGCAGTTCTTC.

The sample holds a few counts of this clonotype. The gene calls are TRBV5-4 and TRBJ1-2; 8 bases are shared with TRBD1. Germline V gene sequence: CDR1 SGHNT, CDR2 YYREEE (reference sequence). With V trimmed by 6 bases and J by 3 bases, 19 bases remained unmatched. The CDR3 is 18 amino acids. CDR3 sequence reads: CASIKFQTPGQDYYGYTF. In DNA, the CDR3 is TGTGCCAGCATCAAATTCCAAACTCCGGGACAGGATTACTATGGCTACACCTTC. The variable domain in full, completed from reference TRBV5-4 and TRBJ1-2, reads ETGVTQSPTHLIKTRGQQVTLRCSSQSGHNTVSWYQQALGQGPQFIFQYYREEENGRGNFPPRFSGLQFPNYSSELNVNALELDDSALYLCASIKFQTPGQDYYGYTFGSGTRLTVV.

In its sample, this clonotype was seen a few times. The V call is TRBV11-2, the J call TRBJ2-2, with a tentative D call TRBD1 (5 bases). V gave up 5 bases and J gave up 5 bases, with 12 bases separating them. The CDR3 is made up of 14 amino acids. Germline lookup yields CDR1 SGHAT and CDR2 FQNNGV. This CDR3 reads CASSRAQETGELFF. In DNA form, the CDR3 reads TGTGCCAGCAGCCGCGCACAGGAGACCGGGGAGCTGTTTTTT.

CDR3 sequence (DNA): TGTGCCAGCAGTTTAACAGGGGGCTTAGAGACCCAGTACTTC. It codes for CASSLTGGLETQYF. The chain employs TRBV12-3 or TRBV12-4 and TRBJ2-5; 9 bases fit TRBD1. There are 14 residues in the CDR3. V lost 2 bases, J lost 4 bases, and 2 bases stayed unmatched.

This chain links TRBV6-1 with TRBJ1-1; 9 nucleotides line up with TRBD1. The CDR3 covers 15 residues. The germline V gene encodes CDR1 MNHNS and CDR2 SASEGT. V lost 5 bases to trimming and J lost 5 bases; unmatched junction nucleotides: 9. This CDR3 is CASSPQGALGTEAFF. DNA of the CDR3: TGTGCCAGCAGTCCACAGGGGGCGCTGGGAACTGAAGCTTTCTTT.

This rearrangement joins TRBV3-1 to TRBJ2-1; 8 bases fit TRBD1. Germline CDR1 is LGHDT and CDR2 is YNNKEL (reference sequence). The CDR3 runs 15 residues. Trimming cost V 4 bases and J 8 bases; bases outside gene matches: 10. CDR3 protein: CASSPRTGLSDEQFF. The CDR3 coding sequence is TGTGCCAGCAGCCCCCGGACAGGGTTAAGCGATGAGCAGTTCTTC.